The clone carrying this TCR beta chain was seen repeatedly, ten times or more. Molecular barcoding with unique molecular identifiers was used for the TCRbeta library. TCRdb used MiXCR to reprocess the PCR reads, holding one entry per CDR3 protein. The sample holds around 960,000 distinct CDR3 sequences, 25% to 35% seen once. These data belong to a study of T-cell reconstitution after alpha-beta-depleted transplantation in children. CDR1 SGHAT and CDR2 FQNNGV come from the germline V gene. The CDR3 runs 15 residues. The ends were cut back, 3 bases at V and 0 bases at J, with 9 bases in the middle. The chain employs TRBV11-2 and TRBJ2-1; D call uncertain. The source material was PBMCs, mostly from graft donor cells, sampled 360 days after TCRalphabeta/CD19-depleted stem cell transplant. The receptor was isolated from a boy in the first two years of life who had a stem cell transplant for SCID, so the T cells may come from the graft donor. The CDR3 loop reads CASSLITVSYNEQFF. The CDR3 bases are TGTGCCAGCAGCTTGATAACGGTCTCCTACAATGAGCAGTTCTTC.